This is a list of T cell receptor beta chains from one sample in a study of blood T cell repertoires in COVID-19. Method: immunoSEQ multiplex PCR; TCRdb's copy keeps in-frame clones and lacks some. This table has about 110,000 clones, roughly 87% appearing once. Sample: peripheral blood. These receptors were obtained from a man aged 50-60 years with acute or convalescent COVID-19. Both conserved end residues are part of each CDR3. The order of the fields is J gene, V gene, D gene, clone size, CDR3 DNA, CDR3 protein. A D gene is named only where the DNA matches it firmly. Only part of the rows carry a size: once, few, many, or a class if the clone is expanded.

J gene: TRBJ1-1
V gene: TRBV13
D gene: TRBD1
clone size: once
CDR3 DNA: TGTGCCAGCAGCCAGGGGGTGGGACGTGAAGCTTTCTTT
CDR3 protein: CASSQGVGREAFF

J gene: TRBJ2-5
V gene: TRBV27
D gene: -
clone size: few
CDR3 DNA: TGTGCCAGCAGTTTTGGAGGGACGCGGTACCAAGAGACCCAGTACTTC
CDR3 protein: CASSFGGTRYQETQYF

J gene: TRBJ2-5
V gene: TRBV19
D gene: TRBD1
clone size: -
CDR3 DNA: TGTGCCAGTAGTTTCGGACAGGGTATTTACCAAGAGACCCAGTACTTC
CDR3 protein: CASSFGQGIYQETQYF

J gene: TRBJ1-3
V gene: TRBV19
D gene: -
clone size: -
CDR3 DNA: TGTGCCAGTAGTATGCCCGGGGGGCCGAGCTCTGGAAACACCATATATTTT
CDR3 protein: CASSMPGGPSSGNTIYF

J gene: TRBJ2-2
V gene: TRBV9
D gene: -
clone size: -
CDR3 DNA: TGTGCCAGCAGCTCTAGTGTTCCCGGGGAGCTGTTTTTT
CDR3 protein: CASSSSVPGELFF

J gene: TRBJ1-1
V gene: TRBV18
D gene: -
clone size: -
CDR3 DNA: TGTGCCAGCTCACTTCGGGAGAACACTGAAGCTTTCTTT
CDR3 protein: CASSLRENTEAFF

J gene: TRBJ2-5
V gene: TRBV7-9
D gene: -
clone size: -
CDR3 DNA: TGTGCCAGCAGCTGGGGGGTCCAAGAGACCCAGTACTTC
CDR3 protein: CASSWGVQETQYF

J gene: TRBJ2-1
V gene: TRBV24-1
D gene: -
clone size: few
CDR3 DNA: TGTGCCACCAGTGATTTTTCACAGGAAGGTCAGTTCTTC
CDR3 protein: CATSDFSQEGQFF

J gene: TRBJ1-4
V gene: TRBV5-1
D gene: -
clone size: -
CDR3 DNA: TGCGCCAGCAGCTTGGCCAAACGGGGGACGGCTAATGAAAAACTGTTTTTT
CDR3 protein: CASSLAKRGTANEKLFF

J gene: TRBJ1-5
V gene: TRBV5-6
D gene: -
clone size: few
CDR3 DNA: TGTGCCAGCAGTTTCGGGACAACCAATCAGCCCCAGCATTTT
CDR3 protein: CASSFGTTNQPQHF

J gene: TRBJ2-1
V gene: TRBV6-5
D gene: -
clone size: -
CDR3 DNA: TGTGCCAGCACCGAGCCTCAAAGCTCCTACAATGAGCAGTTCTTC
CDR3 protein: CASTEPQSSYNEQFF

J gene: TRBJ1-1
V gene: TRBV6-5
D gene: TRBD1
clone size: -
CDR3 DNA: TGTGCCAGCACACATAACCGGGACAGGGGAGCTTTCTTT
CDR3 protein: CASTHNRDRGAFF

J gene: TRBJ2-7
V gene: TRBV28
D gene: -
clone size: -
CDR3 DNA: TGTGCCAGCAGTTTCTACGCTTTCGAGCAGTACTTC
CDR3 protein: CASSFYAFEQYF

J gene: TRBJ2-1
V gene: TRBV5-1
D gene: TRBD2
clone size: -
CDR3 DNA: TGCGCCAGCAGCTTGGCCGGCGCGGGGGGCTACAATGAGCAGTTCTTC
CDR3 protein: CASSLAGAGGYNEQFF

J gene: TRBJ2-6
V gene: TRBV6-5
D gene: -
clone size: -
CDR3 DNA: TGTGCCAGCCTTCTTTCCTCTGGGGCCAACGTCCTGACTTTC
CDR3 protein: CASLLSSGANVLTF

J gene: TRBJ1-1
V gene: TRBV5-1
D gene: -
clone size: -
CDR3 DNA: TGCGCCAGCAGCTTGCGGGGGGCGCAGGAGCCCACTGAAGCTTTCTTT
CDR3 protein: CASSLRGAQEPTEAFF